These 9 T cell receptor beta chains share one sample of origin, sequenced in a study of blood T cell repertoires in COVID-19. Sequenced by immunoSEQ multiplex PCR; TCRdb stores in-frame clones only, minus some. In the table there are 200,000 to 300,000 clones, around 85% of which are singletons. The source material was peripheral blood. Receptors originate from a woman aged 55-70 years with active or convalescent COVID-19.

The chain is built from TRBV6-6 and TRBJ2-5; 13 bases are a match to TRBD2. The CDR3 is 18 amino acids. After removal of 6 bases from V and 3 bases from J, the junction contained 13 bases not matched to a gene. CDR1 and CDR2 (germline): MNHNY, SVGAGI (reference sequence). The CDR3 spells CASSRVPPGLAGKETQYF. The DNA of the CDR3 is TGTGCCAGCAGCCGAGTCCCCCCGGGACTAGCGGGAAAAGAGACCCAGTACTTC.

The V and J genes are TRBV6-6 and TRBJ1-3; D remains ambiguous. Germline values: CDR1 MNHNY, CDR2 SVGAGI (reference sequence). V was pared by 4 bases and J by 0 bases, with 7 bases between. The CDR3 loop spans 14 amino acids. The CDR3 sequence is CASSSLSSGNTIYF. CDR3 DNA sequence: TGTGCCAGCAGTTCACTAAGCTCTGGAAACACCATATATTTT.

The table lists this clone with a count of one. A junction end diverges from the germline sequence, so it may reflect a read error. The CDR3 nucleotides read TGTGCCATCACTGAGGGGGGGGCCTACAATGAGCAGTTCTTC. This encodes CAITEGGAYNEQFF. The J gene is TRBJ2-1, the V gene TRBV10-3, with D possibly TRBD2 on 7 matching bases. Germline V CDR1 and CDR2: ENHRY, SYGVKD. CDR3 length equals 14 residues.

The V gene is TRBV5-1, the J gene TRBJ2-1; 9 bases align to TRBD2. The V segment lost 4 bases and the J segment 5 bases; nucleotides outside the gene matches: 10. This CDR3 has 16 amino acids. Germline-derived CDR1 and CDR2 are SGHRS and YFSETQ. The CDR3 DNA is TGCGCCAGCAGCCCAGTAGCGGGGGTCCCAAACAATGAGCAGTTCTTC. It yields the protein CASSPVAGVPNNEQFF.

This chain uses TRBV5-1 with TRBJ2-7; perhaps TRBD1 as D (5 bases). The CDR3 has 13 amino acids. V lost 3 bases and J lost 2, with 9 bases in between. Germline lookup yields CDR1 SGHRS and CDR2 YFSETQ. DNA of the CDR3: TGCGCCAGCAGCTACGGACAAACCTACGAGCAGTACTTC. Protein product: CASSYGQTYEQYF. The full variable domain, completed using reference TRBV5-1 and TRBJ2-7, is KAGVTQTPRYLIKTRGQQVTLSCSPISGHRSVSWYQQTPGQGLQFLFEYFSETQRNKGNFPGRFSGRQFSNSRSEMNVSTLELGDSALYLCASSYGQTYEQYFGPGTRLTVT.

The chain employs TRBV7-6 and TRBJ2-3; 12 nucleotides match TRBD2. Germline assignment: CDR1 SGHVS and CDR2 FNYEAQ. With V trimmed by 5 bases and J by 4 bases, 4 bases remained unmatched. The CDR3 sequence is 15 residues long. Written as DNA, the CDR3 is TGTGCCAGCAGCCCTAGCGGGGGGGTTTCAGATACGCAGTATTTT. Amino acid sequence: CASSPSGGVSDTQYF.

J is TRBJ1-3 and V is TRBV1; no DNA check was done on the table's D call, TRBD1. TRBV1 is described as a pseudogene. The CDR3 is 19 residues long. DNA of the CDR3: TGCACCAGCAGCCAAGATCCCCGACAGGAACCCGACTCTGGAAACACCATATATTTT. Its protein is CTSSQDPRQEPDSGNTIYF.

Only one count was recorded for this clone. The V and J genes are TRBV7-2 and TRBJ2-1; TRBD1 agrees at 7 bases. V shed 5 bases, J shed 9 bases, and the junction held 13 bases outside the gene matches. This CDR3 comprises 15 residues. Germline V lookup: CDR1 SGHTA, CDR2 FQGNSA. This CDR3 reads CASSLKRTGLGEQFF. The CDR3 nucleotides are TGTGCCAGCAGCCTAAAGCGGACAGGACTTGGTGAGCAGTTCTTC.

V is TRBV5-1 and J is TRBJ2-7; D is unresolved. Per germline, CDR1 SGHRS and CDR2 YFSETQ. V was clipped by 0 bases and J by 4 bases, with 11 bases between them. This CDR3 contains 14 residues. The CDR3 loop reads CASSLESTSYEQYV. In DNA form, the CDR3 reads TGCGCCAGCAGCTTGGAGTCGACATCTTACGAGCAGTACGTC.